This TCR beta chain was observed in a study of blood T cells in healthy people across ages. V lost 2 bases, J lost 7 bases, and 21 bases lay in between. Germline V CDR1 and CDR2: SGHRS, YFSETQ. The length of the CDR3 is 16 residues. Together with a sample-barcoded 5' primer, a J-beta primer mix was included in a second PCR lasting about 6 to 11 cycles. TCRdb reprocessed the 5' RACE reads with MiXCR, giving one entry per CDR3 protein. The sample has 780,000 or so distinct CDR3 sequences, more than 55% seen once. The source of this sequence is a man between 35 and 55 years old in good health. The source material was blood. The V and J genes are TRBV5-1 and TRBJ2-5; tentatively, D is TRBD1 (5 bases). CDR3 nucleotides: TGCGCCAGCAGCTTACGACAGCCCAATTCAGAGCCGACCCAGTACTTC. Protein product: CASSLRQPNSEPTQYF. The whole variable domain, remainder taken from reference TRBV5-1 and TRBJ2-5, is KAGVTQTPRYLIKTRGQQVTLSCSPISGHRSVSWYQQTPGQGLQFLFEYFSETQRNKGNFPGRFSGRQFSNSRSEMNVSTLELGDSALYLCASSLRQPNSEPTQYFGPGTRLLVL.